Here is one T cell receptor (beta chain) with its context. Its antigen remains unidentified. These data are taken from a study of cytomegalovirus exposure and HLA in healthy donors. Study-level findings and limits: Many donors shared some public TCRs, even though most TCR sequences were rare. Specific recognition of CMV antigens was confirmed in vitro for three chains (all CMV-associated).

Some clones are missing from TCRdb's copy, which holds only in-frame ones; the method was immunoSEQ multiplex PCR. Of 65,000 to 75,000 clones detected, roughly 93% appear once; the ten largest clones hold 3% to 3.5%. This CDR3 comprises 16 residues. CDR1 MDHEN and CDR2 SYDVKM come from the germline V gene. V was pared by 5 bases and J by 2 bases, with 16 bases between. Separate from the roughly 700-subject first cohort, the roughly 120-subject validation cohort was the one that the donors belonged to. This clonotype was obtained from a woman younger than 35 in good health and CMV-seropositive. The chain combines TRBV28 with TRBJ1-5; D is perhaps TRBD1 (6 bases). Sample: PBMCs. The CDR3 loop reads CASSGRDIGGNQPQHF. In DNA form, the CDR3 reads TGTGCCAGCAGTGGCCGGGACATAGGAGGCAATCAGCCCCAGCATTTT.